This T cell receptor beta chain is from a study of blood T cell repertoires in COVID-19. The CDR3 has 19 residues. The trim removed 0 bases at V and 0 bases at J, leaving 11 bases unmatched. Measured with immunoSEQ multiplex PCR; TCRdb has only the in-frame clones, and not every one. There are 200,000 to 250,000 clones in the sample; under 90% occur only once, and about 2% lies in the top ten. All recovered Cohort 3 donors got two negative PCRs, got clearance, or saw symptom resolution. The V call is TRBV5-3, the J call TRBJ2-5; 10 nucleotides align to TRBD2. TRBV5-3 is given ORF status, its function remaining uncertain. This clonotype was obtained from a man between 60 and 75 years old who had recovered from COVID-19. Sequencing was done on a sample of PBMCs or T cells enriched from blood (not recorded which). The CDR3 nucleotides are TGTGCCAGAAGCTTGGGGGGACAGCGGACTAGCGGTTACCAAGAGACCCAGTACTTC. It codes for CARSLGGQRTSGYQETQYF.